This TCR beta chain appears in the sequencing data of a study of breast tumors, draining lymph nodes, adjacent tissues. This clonotype showed up many times. The target antigen is unknown. Samples came from axillary lymph nodes draining the breast cancer. The study, taken as a whole, reports: Tumor and nontumor repertoires were significantly more similar in luminal-like than in basal-like breast cancer. Data fit most tumor T cells coming from lymph node, expanding in tumor. Tumor TCR diversity was below lymph nodes but above nontumor tissue.

Germline loops: CDR1 MNHEY, CDR2 SVGAGI. Trimming at V came to 4 bases and at J to 0 bases, leaving 1 base not matched to a gene. This CDR3 comprises 15 residues. TCRdb re-called the multiplex PCR reads through MiXCR, storing one row per CDR3 protein. The sample has about 130,000 distinct CDR3 sequences, around 24% seen once. This sequence was found in a female donor with breast cancer. Some clones in this sample may be carry-over from other donors' samples. The chain uses TRBV6-5 and TRBJ2-2; TRBD2 aligns across 8 bases. The sample consisted of axillary lymph node tissue. CDR3: CASSSGLANTGELFF. The CDR3 nucleotides are TGTGCCAGCAGTTCGGGACTAGCGAACACCGGGGAGCTGTTTTTT.